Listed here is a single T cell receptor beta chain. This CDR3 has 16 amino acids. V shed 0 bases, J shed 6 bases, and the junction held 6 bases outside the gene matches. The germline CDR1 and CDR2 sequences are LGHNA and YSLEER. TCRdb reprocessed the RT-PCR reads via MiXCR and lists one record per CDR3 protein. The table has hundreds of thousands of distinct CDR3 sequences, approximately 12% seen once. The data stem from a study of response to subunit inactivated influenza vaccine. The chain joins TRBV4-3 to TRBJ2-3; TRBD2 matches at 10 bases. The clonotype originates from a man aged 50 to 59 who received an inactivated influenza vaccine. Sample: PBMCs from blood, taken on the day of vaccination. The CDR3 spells CASSQDPAGGYDTQYF. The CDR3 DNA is TGCGCCAGCAGCCAAGACCCAGCGGGAGGGTATGATACGCAGTATTTT.